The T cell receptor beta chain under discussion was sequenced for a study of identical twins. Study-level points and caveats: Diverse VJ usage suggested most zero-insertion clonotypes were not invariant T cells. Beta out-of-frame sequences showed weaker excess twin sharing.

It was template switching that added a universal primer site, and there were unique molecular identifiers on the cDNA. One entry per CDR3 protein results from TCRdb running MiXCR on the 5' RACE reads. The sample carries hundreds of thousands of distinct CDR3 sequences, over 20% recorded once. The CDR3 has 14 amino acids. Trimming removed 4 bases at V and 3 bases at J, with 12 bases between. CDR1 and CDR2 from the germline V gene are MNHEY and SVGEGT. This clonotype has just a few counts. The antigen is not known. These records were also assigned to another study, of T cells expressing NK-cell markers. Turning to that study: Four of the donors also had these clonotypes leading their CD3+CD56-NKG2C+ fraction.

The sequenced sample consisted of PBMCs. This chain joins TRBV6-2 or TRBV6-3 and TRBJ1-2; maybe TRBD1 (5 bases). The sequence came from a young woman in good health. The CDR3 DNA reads TGTGCCAGCAGTTTCCTTGGGACGCACTATGGCTACACCTTC. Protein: CASSFLGTHYGYTF.